What follows are 26 T cell receptor beta chains derived from one specimen sequenced in a study of blood T cells in healthy people across ages. A sample-barcoded 5' primer and a J-beta primer mix were used in a second PCR of roughly 6 to 11 cycles. TCRdb itself ran the 5' RACE reads through MiXCR, one entry per CDR3 protein. The sample records about 1.4 million distinct CDR3 sequences, 45% to 70% being singletons. The sample taken for sequencing was blood. The receptors come from a man between 18 and 29 years old in good health.

The CDR3 sequence: CASSLETATEAFF. CDR3 in DNA: TGTGCCAGCAGCTTAGAAACGGCCACTGAAGCTTTCTTT. J is TRBJ1-1 and V is TRBV7-8; the D is unclear. Trimming pared 1 base from V and 4 bases from J, leaving 7 bases between. Per the germline V gene, CDR1 is SGHVS and CDR2 is FQNEAQ. There are 13 residues in the CDR3.

The V and J genes are TRBV6-2 or TRBV6-3 and TRBJ2-7, with a tentative D call TRBD1 (6 bases). The CDR3 extends over 16 amino acids. Germline values: CDR1 MNHEY, CDR2 SVGEGT. V was trimmed by 5 bases and J by 4 bases, leaving 21 bases between them. The CDR3 nucleotides are TGTGCCAGCAGTAATCCGGGAACAGGGAAATCTTACGAGCAGTACTTC. Its translation is CASSNPGTGKSYEQYF.

The chain is built from TRBV10-3 and TRBJ2-7; the D gene is possibly TRBD2 (6 bases). Germline V gene data show CDR1 as ENHRY and CDR2 as SYGVKD. The CDR3 contains 11 residues. The CDR3 bases are TGTACCAGCTCCCTTGGGGGGGAGCAGTACTTC. Its translation: CTSSLGGEQYF.

The genes are TRBV24-1 and TRBJ2-2; 11 bases are shared with TRBD2. There are 17 residues in the CDR3. Germline CDR1 reads KGHDR; CDR2 reads SFDVKD. After removal of 1 base from V and 4 bases from J, the junction contained 4 bases not matched to a gene. This CDR3 is CATSDLGGLAATGELFF. The CDR3 region has the DNA TGTGCCACCAGTGATTTAGGGGGACTAGCGGCCACCGGGGAGCTGTTTTTT.

The chain recombines TRBV7-2 with TRBJ2-1; no reliable D call. Germline V lookup: CDR1 SGHTA, CDR2 FQGNSA. V was cut by 1 base and J by 4 bases, with 11 bases left in between. The CDR3 covers 15 residues. The CDR3 loop is CASSLVSYPYNEQFF. The DNA of the CDR3 is TGTGCCAGCAGCTTAGTGAGTTACCCGTACAATGAGCAGTTCTTC. Variable domain in full (rest from reference TRBV7-2 and TRBJ2-1): GAGVSQSPSNKVTEKGKDVELRCDPISGHTALYWYRQSLGQGLEFLIYFQGNSAPDKSGLPSDRFSAERTGGSVSTLTIQRTQQEDSAVYLCASSLVSYPYNEQFFGPGTRLTVL.

CDR3 amino acids: CSVGTIYGPEAFF. The CDR3 DNA reads as TGCAGCGTTGGGACAATCTATGGTCCTGAAGCTTTCTTT. The V gene is TRBV29-1, the J gene TRBJ1-1, with D maybe TRBD1 (5 bases). The CDR3 covers 13 residues. V was trimmed by 4 bases and J by 6 bases, leaving 15 bases between them. Germline CDR1 SQVTM, CDR2 ANQGSEA.

This clonotype has only a few counts. This chain joins TRBV4-1 and TRBJ2-5, with no clear D. The CDR3 contains 14 residues. The V end lost 2 bases, the J end lost 7 bases, and 14 bases lay between the germline ends. Per the germline V gene, CDR1 is MGHRA and CDR2 is YSYEKL. The DNA of the CDR3 is TGCGCCAGCAGCCAAACCCCTCGGTTCGGGACCCAGTACTTC. Its protein is CASSQTPRFGTQYF.

The rearrangement links TRBV5-1 to TRBJ1-2, with 7 bases identical to TRBD1. CDR1 is SGHRS and CDR2 is YFSETQ in the germline V gene. V shed 0 bases and J 4 bases; nucleotides not matched to a gene: 12. There are 17 residues in the CDR3. The CDR3 nucleotides are TGCGCCAGCAGCTTGGGGGTTTCTGACAGGGATCCCTATGGCTACACCTTC. Translating it yields CASSLGVSDRDPYGYTF.

The chain carries TRBV25-1 and TRBJ1-5, with D maybe TRBD1 (5 bases). There are 13 residues in the CDR3. V was shortened by 2 bases and J by 8 bases, with 10 bases between the two germline ends. Germline loops: CDR1 MGHDK, CDR2 SYGVNS. The CDR3 DNA is TGTGCCAGCAGTGAAATGGGAGGGGAGCCCCAGCATTTT. Translation gives CASSEMGGEPQHF. The complete variable domain, with remaining parts taken from reference TRBV25-1 and TRBJ1-5, reads EADIYQTPRYLVIGTGKKITLECSQTMGHDKMYWYQQDPGMELHLIHYSYGVNSTEKGDLSSESTVSRIRTEHFPLTLESARPSHTSQYLCASSEMGGEPQHFGDGTRLSIL.

This clonotype has a single count. The chain has TRBV5-5 and TRBJ2-1; D may correspond to TRBD1 or TRBD2 (5 bases each). This CDR3 has 14 residues. V lost 5 bases and J 4 bases, leaving 13 bases between the germline ends. Germline CDR1 SGHKS, CDR2 YYEKEE (reference sequence). The CDR3 reads CASRPGRRYNEQFF. The CDR3 coding sequence is TGTGCCAGCAGACCGGGACGGCGGTACAATGAGCAGTTCTTC.

The chain carries TRBV6-6 and TRBJ2-3; D may be TRBD1 (6 bases). Germline CDR1 and CDR2: MNHNY and SVGAGI (reference sequence). This CDR3 is 13 amino acids long. The V end lost 8 bases, the J end lost 5 bases, and 14 bases lay between the germline ends. CDR3 amino acids: CASRTVGGDTQYF. CDR3 nucleotide sequence: TGTGCCAGCCGGACAGTTGGAGGAGATACGCAGTATTTT.

V is TRBV20-1 and J is TRBJ2-2; D remains ambiguous. Trimming took 0 bases from V and 2 from J, leaving 7 bases between them. The length of the CDR3 is 14 residues. Germline loops: CDR1 DFQATT, CDR2 SNEGSKA (reference sequence). The CDR3 sequence: CSARDRGNTGELFF. Here the CDR3 DNA reads TGCAGTGCTAGAGATCGCGGAAACACCGGGGAGCTGTTTTTT.

Comment on this clonotype: A read error may explain this, as a much larger clone is one base away. This CDR3 fails to terminate in the conserved phenylalanine or tryptophan, so it likely reflects a read error. V usage is TRBV4-1 and J usage is TRBJ1-2, with D hard to call. V gave up 3 bases and J gave up 0 bases, with 8 bases separating them. This CDR3 spans 14 amino acids. Germline assignment: CDR1 MGHRA and CDR2 YSYEKL. The DNA for the CDR3 is TGCGCCAGCAGCCACCGGGGATCTAACTATGGCTACACCATC. Its protein product is CASSHRGSNYGYTI.

This chain joins TRBV3-1 and TRBJ2-4; TRBD2 is a possible D gene (6 bases). Trimming cost V 1 base and J 4 bases, with 14 bases left between them. The CDR3 is 16 amino acids. Germline V CDR1 and CDR2: LGHDT, YNNKEL (reference sequence). The CDR3 sequence: CASSQVAGQAKNIQYF. The CDR3 bases are TGTGCCAGCAGCCAAGTCGCGGGGCAGGCTAAAAACATTCAGTACTTC. Full variable domain (missing parts from reference TRBV3-1 and TRBJ2-4): DTAVSQTPKYLVTQMGNDKSIKCEQNLGHDTMYWYKQDSKKFLKIMFSYNNKELIINETVPNRFSPKSPDKAHLNLHINSLELGDSAVYFCASSQVAGQAKNIQYFGAGTRLSVL.

The genes are TRBV2 and TRBJ1-2; D remains ambiguous. This CDR3 has 12 amino acids. V lost 8 bases to trimming and J lost 3 bases, with 10 bases between them. CDR1 and CDR2 from the germline V gene are SNHLY and FYNNEI. In nucleotides, the CDR3 is TGTGCCAGCCTGGACGGAGACTATGGCTACACCTTC. Protein sequence: CASLDGDYGYTF.

The V call is TRBV6-5, the J call TRBJ2-1; perhaps TRBD1 as D (6 bases). CDR1 is MNHEY, CDR2 SVGAGI, per germline. The CDR3 has 16 residues. The V end lost 6 bases, the J end lost 1 base, and 16 bases lay between the germline ends. The CDR3 coding sequence is TGTGCCAGCAGGAAATATTACAGGGAATCCTACAATGAGCAGTTCTTC. This codes for CASRKYYRESYNEQFF.

The V gene is TRBV29-1, the J gene TRBJ2-3, with a possible D match to TRBD2 (6 bases). Trimming took 4 bases from V and 5 from J, leaving 10 bases between them. The CDR3 contains 12 residues. Germline CDR1 SQVTM, CDR2 ANQGSEA. The CDR3 sequence: CSVVWGEDTQYF. In DNA, the CDR3 is TGCAGCGTTGTCTGGGGGGAAGATACGCAGTATTTT.

This clonotype was picked up a small number of times. J is TRBJ2-3 and V is TRBV5-1; TRBD1 or TRBD2 may be the D gene (6 bases each). With 4 bases removed from V and 5 bases from J, the gap between germline ends came to 20 bases. The V gene's germline CDR1 is SGHRS and CDR2 YFSETQ. The CDR3 is made up of 16 amino acids. The CDR3, as DNA: TGCGCCAGCAGCAAGGGAGATTGGGGGGCCGGAGATACGCAGTATTTT. Its translation is CASSKGDWGAGDTQYF. Full variable domain (rest looked up from reference TRBV5-1 and TRBJ2-3): KAGVTQTPRYLIKTRGQQVTLSCSPISGHRSVSWYQQTPGQGLQFLFEYFSETQRNKGNFPGRFSGRQFSNSRSEMNVSTLELGDSALYLCASSKGDWGAGDTQYFGPGTRLTVL.

The CDR3, as DNA: TGTGCCAGTGACAAGTTTTCAGGAAACACCATATATTTT. It is translated as CASDKFSGNTIYF. The rearrangement links TRBV6-1 to TRBJ1-3; unclear D gene. The CDR3 is 13 amino acids. Looked up from germline, CDR1 is MNHNS and CDR2 is SASEGT. Trimming took 9 bases from V and 4 from J, leaving 13 bases between them.

V usage is TRBV20-1 and J usage is TRBJ1-2; D is unresolved. V was clipped by 6 bases and J by 2 bases, with 10 bases between them. Germline V gives CDR1 DFQATT, CDR2 SNEGSKA (reference sequence). CDR3 length: 12 residues. The CDR3 nucleotides are TGCAGTGCGAGATGGAGAAACTATGGCTACACCTTC. It encodes CSARWRNYGYTF.

The chain uses TRBV20-1 and TRBJ1-2, with D hard to call. The V and J ends lost 1 base and 6 bases respectively, with 9 bases between them. There are 12 residues in the CDR3. In germline, CDR1 is DFQATT, CDR2 SNEGSKA (reference sequence). DNA of the CDR3: TGCAGTGCTAGAGCTTTTCAGAATGGCTACACCTTC. Amino acids: CSARAFQNGYTF.

This clonotype was found a few times. The V and J genes are TRBV27 and TRBJ2-1; TRBD2 aligns across 9 bases. This CDR3 spans 14 amino acids. Germline CDR1 reads MNHEY; CDR2 reads SMNVEV (reference sequence). The ends lost 3 bases at V and 8 bases at J; junction bases unmatched: 5. The CDR3 sequence is CASSFGGRAYEQFF. In DNA, the CDR3 is TGTGCCAGCAGTTTTGGCGGGAGGGCGTATGAGCAGTTCTTC.

Here the CDR3 DNA reads TGTGCCACCAGCTGGAATAGCGGGGGGAGCACAGATACGCAGTATTTT. It is translated as CATSWNSGGSTDTQYF. The gene calls are TRBV24-1 and TRBJ2-3; 10 bases align to TRBD2. This CDR3 has 16 residues. The junction had 6 bases not matched to a gene; V was cut back by 7 bases and J by 0 bases. CDR1 is KGHDR and CDR2 is SFDVKD in the germline V gene.

This clonotype occurred once. For the CDR3, the DNA is TGCAGCGTTGAAGAAGGGCCTTACAATGAGCAGTTCTTC. Translated: CSVEEGPYNEQFF. This rearrangement joins TRBV29-1 to TRBJ2-1; unclear D gene. CDR1 is SQVTM, CDR2 ANQGSEA, per germline. Trimming removed 0 bases at V and 4 bases at J, with 7 bases between. This CDR3 comprises 13 residues.

CDR3 DNA sequence: TGCAGCGTCATGACTGGACAGGGGAATCAGCCCCAGCATTTT. It yields the protein CSVMTGQGNQPQHF. V is TRBV29-1 and J is TRBJ1-5; TRBD1 matches 9 bases. The length of the CDR3 is 14 residues. The germline CDR1 and CDR2 sequences are SQVTM and ANQGSEA. Unmatched junction bases numbered 7, after V lost 6 bases and J lost 4 bases.

The gene calls are TRBV27 and TRBJ2-1; 11 positions match TRBD2. The germline V gene has CDR1 MNHEY and CDR2 SMNVEV (reference sequence). Trimming cost V 4 bases and J 0 bases; bases outside gene matches: 8. The length of the CDR3 is 18 residues. The CDR3 loop is CASSSLRLAGSSYNEQFF. CDR3 in DNA: TGTGCCAGCAGTTCACTTCGACTAGCGGGGAGCTCCTACAATGAGCAGTTCTTC.